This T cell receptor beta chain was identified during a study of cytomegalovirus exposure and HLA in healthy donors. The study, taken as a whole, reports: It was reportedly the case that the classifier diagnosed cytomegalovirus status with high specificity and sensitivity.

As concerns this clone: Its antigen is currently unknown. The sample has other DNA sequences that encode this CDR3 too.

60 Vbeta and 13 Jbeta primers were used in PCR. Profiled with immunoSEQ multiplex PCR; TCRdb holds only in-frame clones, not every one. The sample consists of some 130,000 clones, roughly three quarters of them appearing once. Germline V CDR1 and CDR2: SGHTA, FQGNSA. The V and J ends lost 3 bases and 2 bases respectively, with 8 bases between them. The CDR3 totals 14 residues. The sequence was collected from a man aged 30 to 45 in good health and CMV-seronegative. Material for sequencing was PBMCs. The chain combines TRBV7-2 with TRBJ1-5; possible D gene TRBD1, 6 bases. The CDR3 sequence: CASSLGAGNQPQHF. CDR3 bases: TGTGCCAGCAGCTTGGGGGCGGGCAATCAGCCCCAGCATTTT.